What follows are 6 T cell receptor beta chains derived from one specimen sequenced in a study of T-cell memory formation after mild COVID-19. Using its own MiXCR run on the 5' RACE reads, TCRdb lists one record per CDR3 protein. The sample includes around 390,000 distinct CDR3 sequences, approximately 15% seen only once; the top ten take roughly a fifth. The sequencing sample was made of PBMCs or a T cell subset sorted from them (not recorded which). The source of these receptors is a young man who had mild COVID-19 (a few samples of this study predate the infection). Cell type and time point are not known.

V and J are TRBV6-5 and TRBJ1-6; a possible D gene is TRBD1 (5 bases). CDR1 MNHEY and CDR2 SVGAGI come from the germline V gene. Deletions cut 3 bases from V and 7 bases from J, with 13 bases between. The CDR3 runs to 15 residues. The chain's CDR3 is CASSYRRGENSPLHF. The CDR3 region has the DNA TGTGCCAGCAGTTATCGAAGGGGCGAAAATTCACCCCTCCACTTT.

The V gene is TRBV2, the J gene TRBJ2-7; D unclear. Trimming took off 0 bases at V and 0 bases at J, with 15 bases between the two ends. Looked up from germline, CDR1 is SNHLY and CDR2 is FYNNEI. The CDR3 totals 17 residues. CDR3 in amino acids: CASSEALLGLSSYEQYV. Written as DNA, the CDR3 is TGTGCCAGCAGTGAAGCGCTTCTGGGATTGAGCTCCTACGAGCAGTACGTC.

This clonotype showed up just a few times. The J gene is TRBJ1-2, the V gene TRBV19; 7 nucleotides align to TRBD1. V was clipped by 10 bases and J by 7 bases; unmatched bases: 9. Germline values: CDR1 LNHDA, CDR2 SQIVND (reference sequence). CDR3 length: 12 residues. CDR3 coding DNA: TGTGCCACTGACGACAGGGTCGTTGGCTACACCTTC. This translates into CATDDRVVGYTF. Complete variable domain (other parts from reference TRBV19 and TRBJ1-2): DGGITQSPKYLFRKEGQNVTLSCEQNLNHDAMYWYRQDPGQGLRLIYYSQIVNDFQKGDIAEGYSVSREKKESFPLTVTSAQKNPTAFYLCATDDRVVGYTFGSGTRLTVV.

The J gene is TRBJ1-2, the V gene TRBV4-1; no reliable D call. Trimming removed 2 bases at V and 2 bases at J, with 12 bases between. Germline assignment: CDR1 MGHRA and CDR2 YSYEKL. The CDR3 extends over 15 amino acids. The CDR3, as DNA: TGCGCCAGCAGCCAACCGCCGCGGGCGAACTATGGCTACACCTTC. This translates into CASSQPPRANYGYTF.

This clonotype was picked up many times. Its ends do not fully match the called genes, so a read error is possible. The genes are TRBV5-1 and TRBJ2-3; 9 nucleotides match TRBD2. CDR1 SGHRS and CDR2 YFSETQ come from the germline V gene. CDR3 length: 16 amino acids. The CDR3: CASSLGASGGTDTQYF. The CDR3 DNA is TGTGCCAGCAGCTTAGGGGCTAGCGGGGGCACAGATACGCAGTATTTT.

The V gene is TRBV10-2, the J gene TRBJ1-5, with unresolved D. This CDR3 is built from 12 residues. Trimming stripped 3 bases from V and 3 bases from J, with 3 bases between. Germline V CDR1 and CDR2: WSHSY, SAAADI. The CDR3 is CASSDDNQPQHF. In DNA, the CDR3 is TGCGCCAGCAGTGACGACAATCAGCCCCAGCATTTT.